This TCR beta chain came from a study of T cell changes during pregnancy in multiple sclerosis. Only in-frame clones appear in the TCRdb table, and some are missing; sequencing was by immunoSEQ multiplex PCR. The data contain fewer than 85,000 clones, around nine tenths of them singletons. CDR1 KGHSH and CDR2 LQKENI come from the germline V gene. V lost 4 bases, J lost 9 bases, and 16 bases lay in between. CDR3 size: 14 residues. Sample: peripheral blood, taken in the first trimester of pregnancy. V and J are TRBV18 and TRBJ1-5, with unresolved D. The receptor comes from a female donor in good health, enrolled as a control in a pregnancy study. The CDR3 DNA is TGTGCCAGCTCACAGAAGGGAGAGATCATGCCCCAGCATTTT. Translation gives CASSQKGEIMPQHF.